This is a list of T cell receptor beta chains from one sample in a study of OX40 agonist ivuxolimab in advanced cancers. TCRdb keeps only in-frame clones here, not all; method: immunoSEQ multiplex PCR. The data show approximately 19,000 clones, with over 60% seen just once and around 45% held by the top ten. Material: CD4+ or CD8+ T cells sorted from blood, obtained in a trial of the OX40 agonist ivuxolimab. Every receptor here comes from an adult with an advanced solid tumor such as melanoma, head and neck, liver or kidney cancer. Each CDR3 is given with its conserved first and last residue. D genes are given only for firm matches.

J,V,D,CDR3
TRBJ1-4,TRBV29-1,.,CSVELQGLNEKLFF
TRBJ2-1,TRBV7-9,TRBD2,CASSLVLAGVEQFF
TRBJ2-1,TRBV9,.,CASSAPRGTSPYNEQFF
TRBJ2-4,TRBV28,TRBD2,CARLLAGGDLAKNIQYF
TRBJ2-3,TRBV9,TRBD2,CASSLGGGSTDTQYF
TRBJ2-4,TRBV4-3,.,CASSQEGIGANIQYF
TRBJ2-5,TRBV9,.,CASSVEGERETQYF
TRBJ1-5,TRBV7-9,.,CASSPDTQGFGDQPQHF
TRBJ2-5,TRBV7-2,.,CASSSVVEWQETQYF
TRBJ2-3,TRBV10-1,.,CASSEKVLGGYTDTQYF
TRBJ2-1,TRBV9,.,CASSGRGDEQFF
TRBJ1-2,TRBV5-6,.,CASSLAAVPKSYTF
TRBJ2-7,TRBV7-9,.,CASSQPAEGYEQYF
TRBJ1-1,TRBV11-2,.,CASSSFQGLEGTEAFF
TRBJ1-3,TRBV11-1,.,CASSLWGTGNTIYF
TRBJ1-1,TRBV29-1,TRBD1,CSVEKTGFGEAFF
TRBJ2-1,TRBV4-3,.,CASSLDRSSYNEQFF
TRBJ1-4,TRBV19,TRBD1,CASSPRTGTINEKLFF
TRBJ1-1,TRBV10-1,.,CASSERVELNEAFF
TRBJ2-1,TRBV10-3,.,CAISEIAHLPYNEQFF
TRBJ1-6,TRBV4-3,.,CASSQDRVLNSPLHF
TRBJ1-1,TRBV11-1,.,CASSAPTGTFF
TRBJ2-3,TRBV6-1,.,CASSDPLLALRTDTQYF
TRBJ2-7,TRBV4-1,TRBD1,CASSQDPPQGAYEQYF
TRBJ2-7,TRBV4-3,.,CASSPQEGPSYEQYF
TRBJ1-4,TRBV9,.,CASSATASNEKLFF
TRBJ2-2,TRBV27,.,CASSLPPGELFF
TRBJ2-1,TRBV20-1,.,CSAREAREQFF
TRBJ2-7,TRBV7-2,TRBD2,CASSPGTSGGEQYF
TRBJ2-7,TRBV5-1,TRBD1,CASSPRTGGLGEQYF
TRBJ2-3,TRBV6-4,TRBD2,CASSDSGGATDTQYF
TRBJ1-1,TRBV7-9,.,CASTPLAGATEAFF
TRBJ2-5,TRBV5-6,TRBD2,CASLRASGTTREETQYF
TRBJ2-7,TRBV7-9,.,CASSFYLDSSGTYEQYF
TRBJ2-1,TRBV14,.,CASSLRAVDEQFF
TRBJ1-1,TRBV21-1,.,CASSLRGQSNTEAFF
TRBJ1-1,TRBV27,TRBD1,CASKRRGQTPMNTEAFF
TRBJ2-7,TRBV7-9,TRBD1,CASARDSSYEQYF
TRBJ1-1,TRBV9,.,CASSPQGREAFF
TRBJ2-7,TRBV4-3,TRBD2,CASSQGAGGVYEQYF
TRBJ2-4,TRBV5-4,.,CASSLAGTREYF
TRBJ1-2,TRBV9,.,CASSVVDTYGYTF